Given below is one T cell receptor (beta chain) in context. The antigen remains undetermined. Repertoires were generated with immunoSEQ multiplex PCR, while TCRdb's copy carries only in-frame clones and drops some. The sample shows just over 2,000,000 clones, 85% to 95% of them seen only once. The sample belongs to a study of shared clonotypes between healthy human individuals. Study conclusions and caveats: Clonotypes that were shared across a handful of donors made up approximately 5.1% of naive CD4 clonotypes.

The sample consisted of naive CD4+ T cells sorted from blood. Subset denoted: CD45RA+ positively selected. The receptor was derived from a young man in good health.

The CDR3 DNA sequence: TGTGCCAGCAGCTTAGGACCGGGACAGGGGGGATTGGAGCAGTACTTC. This sequence encodes CASSLGPGQGGLEQYF. The rearrangement joins TRBV7-8 to TRBJ2-7; 11 nucleotides agree with TRBD1. This CDR3 spans 16 amino acids. Germline V gives CDR1 SGHVS, CDR2 FQNEAQ. V lost 1 base and J lost 7; bases outside the gene matches: 9. Full variable domain (missing parts from reference TRBV7-8 and TRBJ2-7): GAGVSQSPRYKVAKRGQDVALRCDPISGHVSLFWYQQALGQGPEFLTYFQNEAQLDKSGLPSDRFFAERPEGSVSTLKIQRTQQEDSAVYLCASSLGPGQGGLEQYFGPGTRLTVT.